This T cell receptor beta chain was recorded in a study of T cell responses to AZD1222 COVID-19 vaccine (dated by TCRdb to the early 2020s). Background on the whole study: A total of 233 trial participants underwent TCR sequencing, of whom 200 to 220 had received two doses of AZD1222 and approximately 25 had received two doses of the MenACWY control vaccine. Trial participants were enrolled by age into subgroups of 18-55, 56-69 and 70-plus years, and about 150, 27 and 61 TCR-sequenced participants, respectively, were included in these subgroups. Points the paper makes about the study in general: Epitopes outside the regions mutated in the B.1.351 and B.1.1.7 variants were reportedly recognized by nearly half of the unique spike-specific TCRs. Participants were mostly white British and included more females than males, and it was suggested by the authors that clonal diversity may have been underestimated. CD4 TCRs associated with the vaccine covered the entire spike protein, and the dominant responses were in regions 160-218 and 743-854. In the small 56-69-year group, the increase in depth fell short of significance, most likely because of low power. No day 14 peak-response samples were available, so repertoires were characterized only after the peak T cell response. Conclusions about previously exposed vaccinees are limited because only five to seven AZD1222 recipients were SARS-CoV-2 seropositive at baseline. A significant rise in spike-specific TCR breadth and depth was observed after two AZD1222 doses relative to day 0 and relative to MenACWY recipients.

The CDR3 regions of human TCRbeta chains were analyzed by immunosequencing. As for how the authors treated the data: Repertoire TCRs were checked for matches against a reference library of SARS-CoV-2-specific TCRs that had been generated using the MIRA antigen-specificity platform. Breadth meant the fraction of unique TCRs that were SARS-CoV-2-associated, whereas depth meant the fraction of total T cells that were SARS-CoV-2-associated. Using the MIRA data, each spike-specific TCR was mapped to the spike region that the TCR reacts to and placed in a CD4 or CD8 class. Log10-transformed breadth and depth values were compared by one-way ANOVA with Sidak's multiple comparisons tests. The immuneACCESS repertoire file appears here via TCRdb, limited to in-frame rearrangements. These files lack a portion of the clones; in checked studies, under half of the deficit traces to unresolved V genes, and the cause of the others is not known. That table is the source of V, J and clone size, and D and trimming were worked out from the DNA. This sample is represented by roughly 180,000 clones; 87% of them were singletons. The ten largest make up 2.5% to 3% of the sample.

The time point label, read with the paper, signifies: baseline before first vaccination. The treatment or condition label corresponds to: meningococcal conjugate vaccine given as trial control. Vaccinee samples came from UK trials COV001 and COV002, including a single-blind randomized controlled phase 2/3 trial of AZD1222 (ChAdOx1 nCoV-19) in healthy adults. Trial participant PBMC samples were collected at day 0 and day 28 after the second dose for TCRbeta chain sequencing. The germline V gene (reference sequence) supplies CDR1 SGHKS and CDR2 YYEKEE. The CDR3 holds 14 amino acids from the cysteine to the phenylalanine. The kept DNA is CDR3 alone, 42 bases in frame from the first base. Trimming takes 0 bases from V and 7 bases from J, and the germline ends sit 10 bases apart. For this clone: Its antigen specificity is not known. The record has no base qualities; no much larger clone is one base away.

The sample here was peripheral blood, taken on day 0 of MenACWY control vaccination. The TCR sequence derives from an adult in good health. The chain joins TRBV5-5 to TRBJ2-2; matching of 6 bases hints at TRBD1 as the D gene. The DNA reads as follows: TGTGCCAGCAGCTTGGACAGGGCCGTCGGGGAGCTGTTTTTT. Translation gives CASSLDRAVGELFF.